The 32 T cell receptor beta chains below all came from one sample that was sequenced in a study of cytomegalovirus exposure and HLA in healthy donors. The PCR contained 60 Vbeta and 13 Jbeta primers. The assay was immunoSEQ multiplex PCR, and TCRdb's table has in-frame clones only and misses some. The sample lists about 130,000 clones, under 85% occurring once. Sequencing was performed on PBMCs. The receptors were sampled from a boy aged 10-17 years in good health and CMV-seronegative.

This sequence joins TRBV6-4 and TRBJ1-5; 7 nucleotides agree with TRBD1. J gave up 5 bases and V 8 bases, and 6 bases lay outside the gene matches. Germline CDR1 MRHNA, CDR2 SNTAGT. There are 13 residues in the CDR3. CDR3 sequence reads: CASVGTDHQPQHF. The CDR3 bases are TGTGCCAGCGTAGGGACAGACCATCAGCCCCAGCATTTT.

The chain joins TRBV29-1 to TRBJ2-1; TRBD2 agrees at 7 bases. The germline gives CDR1 SQVTM, CDR2 ANQGSEA. This CDR3 spans 13 amino acids. The J segment lost 6 bases and the V segment lost 8 bases, leaving 10 bases of the junction unmatched. Here the CDR3 DNA reads TGCAGCCCCGATGGGGGGAGGGCCAATGAGCAGTTCTTC. This gives the protein CSPDGGRANEQFF.

In its sample, this clone was seen a few times. The rearrangement links TRBV7-4 to TRBJ2-1; D is uncertain. Trimming removed 5 bases at V and 0 bases at J, with 14 bases between. Germline loops: CDR1 SGHVT, CDR2 SQSDAQ. The CDR3 is 16 amino acids. The CDR3: CASSPPPRVSYNEQFF. The DNA of the CDR3 is TGTGCCAGCAGCCCACCCCCCCGGGTCTCCTACAATGAGCAGTTCTTC.

This clone was seen a single time. The chain employs TRBV5-4 and TRBJ1-2; a possible D gene is TRBD1 (5 bases). The CDR3 sequence is 14 residues long. V lost 4 bases and J 4 bases, leaving 14 bases between the germline ends. Germline V gene sequence: CDR1 SGHNT, CDR2 YYREEE (reference sequence). The CDR3 loop reads CASSALDISYGYTF. DNA of the CDR3: TGTGCCAGCAGCGCCCTGGACATCAGCTATGGCTACACCTTC.

The rearrangement joins TRBV23-1 to TRBJ2-7; tentatively, D is TRBD1 (6 bases). TRBV23-1 is annotated as an ORF whose role is uncertain. Trimming pared 0 bases from V and 5 bases from J, leaving 17 bases between. This CDR3 has 16 residues. The CDR3 DNA sequence: TGCGCCAGCAGTCAATCAGAGGCCAGGACAGACAACGAGCAGTACTTC. Its protein product is CASSQSEARTDNEQYF.

The chain couples TRBV9 to TRBJ2-3, with 10 bases matching TRBD2. There are 15 residues in the CDR3. The V segment lost 1 base and the J segment 5 bases; nucleotides outside the gene matches: 4. The V gene's germline CDR1 is SGDLS and CDR2 YYNGEE. CDR3 sequence: CASSVLAGGGDTQYF. In DNA form, the CDR3 reads TGTGCCAGCAGCGTATTAGCGGGAGGAGGAGATACGCAGTATTTT. The whole variable domain, filled in from reference TRBV9 and TRBJ2-3, reads DSGVTQTPKHLITATGQRVTLRCSPRSGDLSVYWYQQSLDQGLQFLIQYYNGEERAKGNILERFSAQQFPDLHSELNLSSLELGDSALYFCASSVLAGGGDTQYFGPGTRLTVL.

The chain employs TRBV2 and TRBJ1-5; 9 bases align to TRBD1. The CDR3 covers 15 residues. V trimming: 3 bases; J trimming: 5 bases; junction bases outside the gene matches: 5. Looked up from germline, CDR1 is SNHLY and CDR2 is FYNNEI. The CDR3 reads CASSESQGADQPQHF. The CDR3 DNA follows: TGTGCCAGCAGTGAGTCACAGGGGGCCGATCAGCCCCAGCATTTT.

V and J are TRBV18 and TRBJ2-7; 7 bases fit TRBD1. CDR1 and CDR2 from the germline V gene are KGHSH and LQKENI. V was pared by 3 bases and J by 0 bases, with 11 bases of the junction left unmatched. The CDR3 loop spans 17 amino acids. CDR3 sequence: CASSPIGGAFNSYEQYF. The CDR3, as DNA: TGTGCCAGCTCACCGATAGGGGGCGCTTTCAACTCCTACGAGCAGTACTTC.

The chain has TRBV5-5 and TRBJ1-5; TRBD1 matches 8 bases. Germline CDR1 is SGHKS and CDR2 is YYEKEE (reference sequence). V shed 4 bases, J shed 2 bases, and the junction held 8 bases outside the gene matches. The CDR3 has 16 amino acids. The DNA of the CDR3 is TGTGCCAGCAGCGGCGGACAGGGTCAGCGCAATCAGCCCCAGCATTTT. Residues: CASSGGQGQRNQPQHF.

The chain employs TRBV27 and TRBJ1-2, with a weak D call TRBD1 (5 bases). V shed 3 bases and J shed 0 bases, with 8 bases lying between them. CDR3 size: 14 residues. Looked up from germline, CDR1 is MNHEY and CDR2 is SMNVEV (reference sequence). The chain's CDR3 is CASSLGTSNYGYTF. The DNA for the CDR3 is TGTGCCAGCAGTTTGGGGACTTCTAACTATGGCTACACCTTC.

The chain carries TRBV27 and TRBJ2-1; 10 bases agree with TRBD2. CDR1 and CDR2 (germline): MNHEY, SMNVEV (reference sequence). The J segment lost 2 bases and the V segment lost 2 bases, leaving 3 bases of the junction unmatched. The CDR3 sequence is 16 residues long. The CDR3 is CASSLGLAGAYNEQFF. CDR3 in DNA: TGTGCCAGCAGTTTAGGTCTAGCGGGAGCCTACAATGAGCAGTTCTTC.

J is TRBJ1-2 and V is TRBV19, with D perhaps TRBD1 (5 bases). CDR1 and CDR2 (germline): LNHDA, SQIVND (reference sequence). V was shortened by 1 base and J by 5 bases, with 14 bases between the two germline ends. The CDR3 spans 15 residues. The DNA for the CDR3 is TGTGCCAGTAGTATAGGAGGCAGGGAAGGATATGGCTACACCTTC. The encoded protein is CASSIGGREGYGYTF.

This clone was found a few times. The V and J genes are TRBV7-9 and TRBJ1-6; perhaps TRBD1 as D (6 bases). CDR3 length: 15 residues. V was trimmed by 1 base and J by 9 bases, leaving 13 bases between them. Per the germline V gene, CDR1 is SEHNR and CDR2 is FQNEAQ (reference sequence). The CDR3 region has the DNA TGTGCCAGCAGCTTAGACTCGAGGGGGTCTTCACCCCTCCACTTT. Amino acids: CASSLDSRGSSPLHF.

This chain uses TRBV5-1 with TRBJ2-5, with 11 bases matching TRBD2. CDR3 size: 19 residues. V lost 0 bases and J lost 5; bases outside the gene matches: 15. Germline-derived CDR1 and CDR2 are SGHRS and YFSETQ. DNA for the CDR3: TGCGCCAGCAGCTTGGCCGATGGGACTAGCGGAGAGCGGTACGAGACCCAGTACTTC. It translates to CASSLADGTSGERYETQYF. Looking up the rest from reference TRBV5-1 and TRBJ2-5 gives the full variable domain: KAGVTQTPRYLIKTRGQQVTLSCSPISGHRSVSWYQQTPGQGLQFLFEYFSETQRNKGNFPGRFSGRQFSNSRSEMNVSTLELGDSALYLCASSLADGTSGERYETQYFGPGTRLLVL.

The rearrangement uses TRBV30 and TRBJ1-3; 7 nucleotides match TRBD1. Germline CDR1 and CDR2: GTSNPN and SVGIG (reference sequence). V lost 3 bases to trimming and J lost 4 bases; unmatched junction nucleotides: 6. The CDR3 totals 14 residues. The CDR3 nucleotides read TGTGCCTGGAGCCCGACAGGGACGGGAAACACCATATATTTT. This sequence encodes CAWSPTGTGNTIYF.

This clone occurred a few times. V gene TRBV13 combines with J gene TRBJ1-1, with D unresolved. The V gene lost 2 bases and the J gene lost 3 bases, with 4 bases spanning the gap. Germline CDR1 reads PRHDT; CDR2 reads FYEKMQ (reference sequence). The CDR3 has 12 amino acids. The CDR3 region has the DNA TGTGCCAGCAGCTTATCCGACACTGAAGCTTTCTTT. It codes for CASSLSDTEAFF.

V gene TRBV6-5 combines with J gene TRBJ1-5, with D maybe TRBD1 (6 bases). The CDR3 has 12 amino acids. The V and J ends lost 8 bases and 6 bases respectively, with 11 bases between them. The germline V gene has CDR1 MNHEY and CDR2 SVGAGI. This chain's CDR3 is CASSGAAQPQHF. CDR3 DNA: TGTGCCAGCTCAGGGGCAGCTCAGCCCCAGCATTTT.

The chain recombines TRBV5-1 with TRBJ2-5; 15 bases fit TRBD2. The V segment lost 4 bases and the J segment 2 bases; nucleotides outside the gene matches: 6. There are 17 residues in the CDR3. Germline lookup yields CDR1 SGHRS and CDR2 YFSETQ. CDR3 bases: TGCGCCAGCAGCGCGGGACTAGCGGGGGGCGTGCAAGAGACCCAGTACTTC. Translation: CASSAGLAGGVQETQYF.

This chain joins TRBV6-1 and TRBJ2-5; no firm D call. The germline CDR1 and CDR2 sequences are MNHNS and SASEGT. V was trimmed by 10 bases and J by 5 bases, leaving 23 bases between them. CDR3 length: 15 residues. The CDR3 DNA is TGTGCCACCCTAGAGCCCAAAACCTTTCCGGAGACCCAGTACTTC. Amino acids: CATLEPKTFPETQYF.

This chain connects TRBV19 to TRBJ1-5, with a possible D match to TRBD1 (6 bases). Per the germline V gene, CDR1 is LNHDA and CDR2 is SQIVND (reference sequence). This CDR3 is 13 amino acids long. Trimming took 5 bases from V and 8 from J, leaving 13 bases between them. The CDR3 coding sequence is TGTGCCAGTAGTTCGACAGGTCCTGAGCCCCAGCATTTT. Translation gives CASSSTGPEPQHF.

The gene calls are TRBV5-1 and TRBJ2-7; 14 positions agree with TRBD2. CDR3 length equals 15 residues. J lost 6 bases, V lost 4 bases, and 6 bases had no gene match. The germline V gene encodes CDR1 SGHRS and CDR2 YFSETQ. Written as DNA, the CDR3 is TGCGCCAGCAGCCCCAGACTAGCGGGAGGGCCCGAGCAGTACTTC. It specifies CASSPRLAGGPEQYF. Drawing the rest from reference TRBV5-1 and TRBJ2-7, the complete variable domain is KAGVTQTPRYLIKTRGQQVTLSCSPISGHRSVSWYQQTPGQGLQFLFEYFSETQRNKGNFPGRFSGRQFSNSRSEMNVSTLELGDSALYLCASSPRLAGGPEQYFGPGTRLTVT.

This clone came up once. This chain links TRBV2 with TRBJ2-7; D possibly corresponds to TRBD1 (6 bases). CDR1 and CDR2 from the germline V gene are SNHLY and FYNNEI. This CDR3 comprises 14 residues. V was trimmed by 2 bases and J by 7 bases, leaving 15 bases between them. The CDR3 nucleotides read TGTGCCAGCAGTGAATGGGGGCAGTCAGGGGAGCAGTACTTC. Translation gives CASSEWGQSGEQYF. The full variable domain, rest sourced from reference TRBV2 and TRBJ2-7, is EPEVTQTPSHQVTQMGQEVILRCVPISNHLYFYWYRQILGQKVEFLVSFYNNEISEKSEIFDDQFSVERPDGSNFTLKIRSTKLEDSAMYFCASSEWGQSGEQYFGPGTRLTVT.

This clone came up a few times. The gene calls are TRBV5-1 and TRBJ1-1; perhaps TRBD1 as D (5 bases). The germline V and J ends were trimmed by 5 bases and 5 bases, with 13 bases remaining between them. Germline V gives CDR1 SGHRS, CDR2 YFSETQ. The CDR3 length is 13 residues. CDR3 sequence reads: CASRQGGTTEAFF. The CDR3 DNA is TGCGCCAGCAGGCAGGGTGGCACAACTGAAGCTTTCTTT.

V and J are TRBV5-4 and TRBJ1-2; 8 bases fit TRBD1. The CDR3 sequence is 15 residues long. V gave up 2 bases and J gave up 8 bases; unmatched junction bases: 11. CDR1 is SGHNT, CDR2 YYREEE, per germline (reference sequence). CDR3: CASSLGDRKAEGYTF. CDR3 sequence (DNA): TGTGCCAGCAGCTTAGGGGACAGGAAAGCCGAAGGCTACACCTTC. Full variable domain (remainder filled in from reference TRBV5-4 and TRBJ1-2): ETGVTQSPTHLIKTRGQQVTLRCSSQSGHNTVSWYQQALGQGPQFIFQYYREEENGRGNFPPRFSGLQFPNYSSELNVNALELDDSALYLCASSLGDRKAEGYTFGSGTRLTVV.

The rearrangement links TRBV6-5 to TRBJ2-1; tentative D call: TRBD2 (5 bases). In germline, CDR1 is MNHEY, CDR2 SVGAGI. This CDR3 has 11 amino acids. Trimming took off 5 bases at V and 6 bases at J, with 5 bases between the two ends. The CDR3 bases are TGTGCCAGCAGTACTAGCAATGAGCAGTTCTTC. Its protein product is CASSTSNEQFF.

This chain uses TRBV4-2 with TRBJ1-1; 8 bases align to TRBD1. Germline V gene lookup returns CDR1 LGHNA and CDR2 YNFKEQ. Losses at the gene ends were 3 bases for V and 3 bases for J; bases not matched to a gene: 9. The CDR3 spans 16 residues. DNA for the CDR3: TGTGCCAGCAGCCAGAATCCGGACAGGGAAGACACTGAAGCTTTCTTT. This codes for CASSQNPDREDTEAFF.

The table lists this clone with a few counts. The chain joins TRBV10-3 to TRBJ1-2; the match to TRBD1 covers 7 bases. CDR3 length: 13 amino acids. Germline V gene data show CDR1 as ENHRY and CDR2 as SYGVKD. J was trimmed by 1 base and V by 6 bases; bases with no gene match: 2. CDR3 nucleotides: TGTGCCATCAGGGGGGACAGTAACTATGGCTACACCTTC. Protein: CAIRGDSNYGYTF.

The V gene is TRBV9, the J gene TRBJ2-3; TRBD2 matches at 7 bases. V shed 4 bases, J shed 2 bases, and the junction held 7 bases outside the gene matches. Germline CDR1 and CDR2: SGDLS and YYNGEE. CDR3 size: 15 residues. CDR3 DNA: TGTGCCAGCAGCTTCGGAGCGGGATTCACAGATACGCAGTATTTT. Translation: CASSFGAGFTDTQYF.

This clone appeared a single time. The rearrangement links TRBV6-5 to TRBJ2-7; 7 bases map to TRBD2. The length of the CDR3 is 15 residues. Per germline, CDR1 MNHEY and CDR2 SVGAGI. Germline trimming cut 0 bases from V and 3 bases from J; bases unmatched to any gene: 5. This CDR3 is CASSYSTSTLYEQYF. CDR3 nucleotide sequence: TGTGCCAGCAGTTACTCGACTAGCACCCTCTACGAGCAGTACTTC.

The rearrangement links TRBV19 to TRBJ1-2, with 8 nucleotides matching TRBD1. Germline CDR1 LNHDA, CDR2 SQIVND (reference sequence). V lost 3 bases to trimming and J lost 8 bases; unmatched junction nucleotides: 8. CDR3 length: 14 amino acids. CDR3 nucleotides: TGTGCCAGTAGTATGAGGACAGGGACATGGGGCTACACCTTC. Translation: CASSMRTGTWGYTF.

The chain joins TRBV13 to TRBJ2-5; a possible D gene is TRBD2 (6 bases). The closer fit of TRBJ2-7 to the DNA end suggests the J call may be wrong. The germline gives CDR1 PRHDT, CDR2 FYEKMQ (reference sequence). There are 11 residues in the CDR3. CDR3 sequence reads: CASSWRDEQYF. The CDR3 nucleotides are TGTGCCAGCAGCTGGAGGGACGAGCAGTACTTC.

The rearrangement links TRBV9 to TRBJ2-1; 14 positions agree with TRBD2. Germline V gene data show CDR1 as SGDLS and CDR2 as YYNGEE. After removal of 3 bases from V and 5 bases from J, the junction contained 1 base not matched to a gene. This CDR3 has 15 residues. The CDR3: CASSAGLAGDNEQFF. The CDR3 DNA sequence: TGTGCCAGCAGCGCGGGACTAGCGGGGGACAATGAGCAGTTCTTC.